This T cell receptor (beta chain) was captured in a study of identical twins listed by TCRdb under 2016. Study-wide context: To test whether fetal clonotypes persist, this study deep-sequenced TCR alpha and beta repertoires from monozygotic twins, from unrelated adults of various ages, and from cord blood. Replicate twin experiments were performed at different times using different library preparation protocols to rule out contamination.

What the study reported, not specific to this receptor: Fewer insertions were carried by abundant cord blood beta clonotypes, a similar but weaker trend appeared in young adult naive repertoires, and no such trend appeared in memory repertoires. Because the same donors could not be followed over many years, the conclusions depended on cross-sectional statistical analysis. A weaker excess of twin sharing was found in beta out-of-frame sequences because the signal-to-noise ratio was lowered by fewer shared sequences. Zero-insertion analyses could be partly confounded by invariant T cells such as MAIT and iNKT, although diverse VJ usage argued against such confounding for most clonotypes. Compared with coincidental sharing between unrelated individuals, out-of-frame TCR alpha sequences shared between twins showed an excess of sequences with low generation probability. Out-of-frame TCR alpha sharing in monozygotic twins was systematically underestimated by recombination models, whereas sharing between unrelated individuals was in agreement with the recombination models.

Library prep was done by 5' RACE. Sequencing relied on an Illumina HiSeq 2000. A universal primer binding site was added through template switching, and the final cDNA carried a unique molecular identifier so that TCR cDNA molecules could be counted accurately. Specific primers in the conserved constant-segment region were used to synthesize first-strand cDNA for the TCR alpha and beta chains. To control for contamination, each cDNA library was double barcoded with a SMART-Mk sample barcode plus Illumina barcodes. TruSeq adapter sequences along with Illumina sample barcodes were introduced in two successive PCR steps. TCR alpha and beta cDNA libraries were sequenced on the Illumina HiSeq platform with custom primers. The study's own analysis went as follows. MiGEC processed the raw reads to extract unique molecular identifiers, while MiXCR was used to determine the CDR3 positions. Recombination models were inferred per individual with the repgenHMM and IGoR tools using an EM algorithm. Shared clonotypes were analyzed with the tcR package in R, and sharing was normalized by the product of cloneset sizes. To study raw recombination free of thymic and clonal selection effects, out-of-frame nonproductive sequences were analyzed. TCRdb itself trimmed the public reads at Q25 with fastp, ran MiXCR and retained productive beta chains. Each entry merges the rows of one CDR3 protein and shows their most common DNA and genes. These V and J calls derive from TCRdb rather than the authors' analysis. In all, the sample holds fewer than 450,000 distinct CDR3 sequences, and approximately 8.7% of those were seen once. The ten largest clones take up 8% to 9.5% of the sample.

The germline V gene (reference sequence) provides CDR1 LNHNV and CDR2 YYDKDF. Including cysteine and phenylalanine, the CDR3 has 16 amino acids. Only the CDR3 part of the read is kept: 48 bases, read in frame from the first base. V is clipped by 0 bases and J by 7 bases, and the sequence between their germline boundaries is 16 bases long. Every donor was a healthy Caucasian. Three unrelated non-twin adults were also sequenced: a male aged 18 to 30, a male aged 50 to 59 and a female aged 50 to 59. Miltenyi CD45RO+ enrichment and human naive T-cell isolation kits were used to isolate memory (CD45RO+) and naive T cells from PBMC. A remark on this clonotype: The clone's antigen remains unknown. No much larger clone is present one base from it, and per-base qualities are unavailable.

The sample consisted of naive T cells sorted from blood. The meaning of the sample's cell subset or site label: cells isolated with a human naive T-cell isolation kit. This chain is built from TRBV15 and TRBJ2-1; the D gene is unclear. The TCR was taken from a woman aged 50 to 60 in good health. The base sequence is TGTGCCACCAGCAGAGACCCCCTGACCGTTTATAATGAGCAGTTCTTC. It translates to CATSRDPLTVYNEQFF. Joined to the reference TRBV15 and TRBJ2-1 proteins, this CDR3 gives the full variable domain: DAMVIQNPRYQVTQFGKPVTLSCSQTLNHNVMYWYQQKSSQAPKLLFHYYDKDFNNEADTPDNFQSRRPNTSFCFLDIRSPGLGDTAMYLCATSRDPLTVYNEQFFGPGTRLTVL.